This TCR beta chain was identified in a study of blood T cells in healthy people across ages (dated by TCRdb to the mid-2010s). At the level of the whole study: In model experiments, template switching captured about one uniquely barcoded TCR beta cDNA molecule for every two T cells. Using the same blood draw, the study looked at two additional independent replicas of 1 million unique cDNA reads for two donors, one aged 18 to 30 and the other aged 80 or older. The donors were split into four age groups: young (average roughly 15 years), middle-aged (39), aged (about 62) and long-lived (roughly 86). To avoid experimental bias, donors of different ages were spread randomly across the sequencing lanes. The study measured age-related changes in TCR beta repertoire diversity using deep sequencing normalized with unique cDNA molecular identifiers.

In its sample, this clonotype was seen a few times. No antigen is known for it. Qualities for individual bases were not recorded, and no much larger clone is one base off. Systemically healthy Caucasian individuals from Russia, approximately 39 in total and aged roughly 6 to 100 years, were included as donors. Roughly 11 milliliters of peripheral blood were drawn from each donor into EDTA-treated Vacutainer tubes. PBMCs were isolated by Ficoll-Paque density-gradient centrifugation, with at least 6.5 million obtained per sample. Total RNA was extracted from PBMCs with Trizol reagent, with at least 5.5 micrograms obtained per sample. For every donor, an aliquot of PBMCs went through flow cytometry to measure the percentages of naive CD45RAhigh/CD27high T cells. CDR1 PRHDT and CDR2 FYEKMQ are derived from the germline V gene (reference sequence). The CDR3 numbers 14 residues from cysteine through phenylalanine. Only CDR3 DNA is held: 42 bases, read in frame from base 1.

Libraries were constructed by 5' RACE. Sequencing took place on an Illumina HiSeq 2500. A second about 7 to 11 cycle PCR used a sample-barcoded 5' primer and a J-beta primer mix. Each TCR beta cDNA molecule received a unique molecular identifier from a template-switch 5' adaptor carrying 12 random nucleotides. At least 2.5 million CDR3-containing paired-end reads were obtained from each sample. The Mint cDNA synthesis kit, primed by a TRBC-specific oligonucleotide, was used to synthesize first-strand cDNA from all RNA. After uracil-DNA glycosylase treatment, a first 18-cycle PCR used universal primers M1SS and BC2_uni_R on all cDNA. Under the source paper's analysis protocol: Normalization of each sample was performed by random selection of 1 million high-quality reads, each carrying a distinct molecular identifier. Instead of being binned into consensus sequences, reads that shared molecular identifiers were thrown out. MiTCR, run with a Q25 quality threshold and the strictest error-elimination algorithm, handled CDR3 identification, clonotype clustering and error correction. A nonparametric unseen species model with Euler transformation was used to estimate a lower bound on total TCR beta diversity. Using fastp trimming at Q25 and MiXCR clonotype assembly, TCRdb reanalyzed the public sequencing data and kept in-frame beta chains. Every distinct CDR3 protein forms one entry, paired with its most common genes and DNA. The V and J calls reflect TCRdb's pipeline rather than the authors' work. Counted in this sample were about 1,000,000 distinct CDR3 sequences; 45% of them appeared once. The ten largest clones take up approximately 19% of the sample.

The paper's findings and limits, for the study overall: Because the CMV infection status of the donors was unknown, age-related changes in expanded clonotypes may potentially have been confounded. Compared with the aged group, the long-lived group had more naive CD4+ T cells, fewer expanded clones and increased TCR diversity, suggesting age selection. Observed TCR beta diversity per million T cells fell roughly linearly with age, and a significant reduction was already apparent by age approximately 41. Estimates of total diversity based on one million sequenced T cells were considered lower bounds and underestimates. Since profiling was done on bulk unsorted PBMCs, naive and antigen-experienced compartments could not be conclusively compared. A strong correlation was found between observed TCR beta diversity and the percentage of naive T cells measured by flow cytometry.

Sequencing used blood. The V and J genes are TRBV13 and TRBJ2-5, and TRBD2 may be the D gene, going by 6 matching bases. The J call is doubtful: the DNA matches TRBJ2-7 better. The receptor's source is a woman aged 60-75 years in good health. The CDR3 is CASSFRGGGNEQYF. The nucleotide sequence reads TGTGCCAGCAGCTTTAGAGGTGGCGGGAACGAGCAGTACTTC.